Shown below are 18 T cell receptor beta chains from a single sample sequenced in a study of T cell repertoires and Cas9 in healthy adults. Assay: immunoSEQ multiplex PCR; the TCRdb copy retains only in-frame clones and omits some. Seen here are approximately 21,000 clones, 90% observed once, and the top ten hold roughly 0.7%. Sequenced input: CD4+ effector T cells (CD127+, CD25-, CD137-, CD154-) from PBMCs; culture status not recorded. These TCRs come from a human donor in good health.

Details on this clone: Other DNA sequences within the sample encode an identical CDR3. The rearrangement joins TRBV28 to TRBJ1-5; 10 bases agree with TRBD1. The CDR3 has 15 residues. Losses at the gene ends were 6 bases for V and 5 bases for J; bases not matched to a gene: 7. Germline-derived CDR1 and CDR2 are MDHEN and SYDVKM. The CDR3 region has the DNA TGTGCCAGCAGGGCAACTGGACAGGGGGATCAGCCCCAGCATTTT. Translated: CASRATGQGDQPQHF. Variable domain in full (rest from reference TRBV28 and TRBJ1-5): DVKVTQSSRYLVKRTGEKVFLECVQDMDHENMFWYRQDPGLGLRLIYFSYDVKMKEKGDIPEGYSVSREKKERFSLILESASTNQTSMYLCASRATGQGDQPQHFGDGTRLSIL.

This chain joins TRBV9 and TRBJ1-5; perhaps TRBD1 as D (5 bases). CDR3 length: 15 residues. Germline V CDR1 and CDR2: SGDLS, YYNGEE. V was cut by 4 bases and J by 5 bases, with 16 bases left in between. CDR3 coding DNA: TGTGCCAGCAGCACCGGGACCTCGACGGATCAGCCCCAGCATTTT. Translating it yields CASSTGTSTDQPQHF.

This chain connects TRBV5-1 to TRBJ1-4; 7 positions agree with TRBD1. CDR1 is SGHRS, CDR2 YFSETQ, per germline. This CDR3 is built from 13 residues. J gave up 7 bases and V 6 bases, and 6 bases lay outside the gene matches. CDR3 in amino acids: CASTGTVGEKLFF. The CDR3 DNA reads as TGCGCCAGCACCGGGACAGTCGGTGAAAAACTGTTTTTT. Combining the CDR3 with reference TRBV5-1 and TRBJ1-4 gives the whole variable domain KAGVTQTPRYLIKTRGQQVTLSCSPISGHRSVSWYQQTPGQGLQFLFEYFSETQRNKGNFPGRFSGRQFSNSRSEMNVSTLELGDSALYLCASTGTVGEKLFFGSGTQLSVL.

The rearrangement uses TRBV7-9 and TRBJ1-5; no clear D gene. V dropped 4 bases and J dropped 5 bases, with 15 bases sitting between them. The CDR3 contains 15 residues. The V gene's germline CDR1 is SEHNR and CDR2 FQNEAQ (reference sequence). CDR3 DNA: TGTGCCAGCAGCTCAGGCCTTCCTGGTGATCAGCCCCAGCATTTT. Translating gives CASSSGLPGDQPQHF.

CDR3 sequence (DNA): TGTGCCAGCAGCTTTCGACTAGCGGGGGGGCCTTATACGCAGTATTTT. Protein: CASSFRLAGGPYTQYF. This chain connects TRBV7-2 to TRBJ2-3; 14 positions match TRBD2. Germline CDR1 reads SGHTA; CDR2 reads FQGNSA. This CDR3 comprises 16 residues. The ends lost 3 bases at V and 7 bases at J; junction bases unmatched: 6.

This clone appeared once. The V and J genes are TRBV5-8 and TRBJ2-7; perhaps TRBD1 as D (5 bases). CDR3 length: 15 residues. CDR1 SGHTS and CDR2 YDEGEE come from the germline V gene. Trimming took 2 bases from V and 1 from J, leaving 13 bases between them. CDR3 loop: CASSLGPDSSYEQYF. Here the CDR3 DNA reads TGTGCCAGCAGCTTAGGGCCCGACAGTTCCTACGAGCAGTACTTC.

The sample holds one count of this clone. This chain links TRBV2 with TRBJ2-5; 14 bases agree with TRBD2. J gave up 1 base and V 6 bases, and 4 bases lay outside the gene matches. CDR1 is SNHLY and CDR2 is FYNNEI in the germline V gene. The CDR3 totals 16 residues. CDR3 DNA sequence: TGTGCCAGCAGGAGACTAGCGGGGGGGATCCAAGAGACCCAGTACTTC. Its translation is CASRRLAGGIQETQYF.

This chain's CDR3 is CASSSGTGEFREQYF. The CDR3 nucleotides are TGTGCCAGCAGCTCCGGGACAGGGGAGTTCCGCGAGCAGTACTTC. This sequence joins TRBV2 and TRBJ2-7; 10 bases align to TRBD1. The CDR3 has 15 amino acids. J lost 6 bases, V lost 6 bases, and 11 bases had no gene match. Germline CDR1 and CDR2: SNHLY and FYNNEI.

The chain couples TRBV7-3 to TRBJ1-1, with TRBD1 as a possible D gene (5 bases). The CDR3 spans 15 residues. Germline loops: CDR1 SGHTA, CDR2 FQGTGA. V lost 2 bases, J lost 1 base, and 11 bases lay in between. CDR3 sequence reads: CASSLAGGTNTEAFF. CDR3 sequence (DNA): TGTGCCAGCAGCTTAGCGGGCGGGACGAACACTGAAGCTTTCTTT.

The chain is built from TRBV13 and TRBJ2-3; no definite D call. The CDR3 extends over 13 amino acids. V dropped 0 bases and J dropped 6 bases, with 7 bases sitting between them. From germline, CDR1 is PRHDT and CDR2 FYEKMQ (reference sequence). The CDR3 region is CASSLGAADTQYF. The CDR3, as DNA: TGTGCCAGCAGCTTAGGCGCGGCTGATACGCAGTATTTT.

V gene TRBV19 combines with J gene TRBJ2-7, with D possibly being TRBD1 (6 bases). Germline assignment: CDR1 LNHDA and CDR2 SQIVND (reference sequence). This CDR3 region has 13 residues. Trimming removed 4 bases at V and 5 bases at J, with 12 bases between. CDR3 DNA sequence: TGTGCCAGTAGTACCCCGACAGGAGACGAGCAGTACTTC. It encodes CASSTPTGDEQYF.

The J gene is TRBJ2-2, the V gene TRBV13, with D possibly being TRBD1 (5 bases). V gave up 2 bases and J gave up 0 bases, with 7 bases separating them. Germline V gene data show CDR1 as PRHDT and CDR2 as FYEKMQ (reference sequence). This CDR3 contains 15 residues. This CDR3 is CASSLRGTNTGELFF. For the CDR3, the DNA is TGTGCCAGCAGCTTAAGGGGAACGAACACCGGGGAGCTGTTTTTT.

The V call is TRBV28, the J call TRBJ2-7, with TRBD1 matching over 9 bases. V lost 6 bases, J lost 5 bases, and 14 bases stayed unmatched. The CDR3 has 16 amino acids. Germline CDR1 and CDR2: MDHEN and SYDVKM. The CDR3 spells CASRPGTGRFDHEQYF. In nucleotides, the CDR3 is TGTGCCAGCAGACCCGGGACAGGGAGGTTTGACCACGAGCAGTACTTC. The full variable domain, completed using reference TRBV28 and TRBJ2-7, is DVKVTQSSRYLVKRTGEKVFLECVQDMDHENMFWYRQDPGLGLRLIYFSYDVKMKEKGDIPEGYSVSREKKERFSLILESASTNQTSMYLCASRPGTGRFDHEQYFGPGTRLTVT.

CDR3 amino acids: CASSSLPGAHKGDTQYF. The CDR3 DNA is TGTGCCAGCAGCTCCCTACCCGGGGCCCACAAGGGGGATACGCAGTATTTT. The chain employs TRBV5-6 and TRBJ2-3, with D perhaps TRBD1 or TRBD2 (5 bases each). V lost 3 bases, J lost 6 bases, and 23 bases lay in between. Germline values: CDR1 SGHDT, CDR2 YYEEEE. The CDR3 has 17 amino acids.

This chain connects TRBV11-2 to TRBJ2-1; D gene unclear. V dropped 0 bases and J dropped 0 bases, with 12 bases sitting between them. Germline CDR1 SGHAT, CDR2 FQNNGV. CDR3 size: 17 residues. The CDR3 here is CASSLDLFRSSYNEQFF. CDR3 coding DNA: TGTGCCAGCAGCTTAGATCTATTTAGGAGCTCCTACAATGAGCAGTTCTTC.

The chain is built from TRBV29-1 and TRBJ1-2; D perhaps matches TRBD1 (5 bases). From germline, CDR1 is SQVTM and CDR2 ANQGSEA. V lost 6 bases and J 5 bases, leaving 13 bases between the germline ends. The CDR3 contains 12 residues. CDR3 sequence: CSVERGDYGYTF. The CDR3 DNA sequence: TGCAGCGTCGAGCGAGGGGATTATGGCTACACCTTC. Using reference TRBV29-1 and TRBJ1-2 for the parts outside the CDR3, the full variable domain is SAVISQKPSRDICQRGTSLTIQCQVDSQVTMMFWYRQQPGQSLTLIATANQGSEATYESGFVIDKFPISRPNLTFSTLTVSNMSPEDSSIYLCSVERGDYGYTFGSGTRLTVV.

The chain links TRBV5-6 to TRBJ2-7; 8 nucleotides align to TRBD1. This CDR3 is 14 amino acids long. With V trimmed by 4 bases and J by 4 bases, 7 bases remained unmatched. In germline, CDR1 is SGHDT, CDR2 YYEEEE. CDR3 coding DNA: TGTGCCAGCAGCCATACAGGGGGTAGGTACGAGCAGTACTTC. This translates into CASSHTGGRYEQYF.

This chain links TRBV28 with TRBJ1-5; possible D gene TRBD1, 5 bases. Deletions cut 3 bases from V and 7 bases from J, with 19 bases between. Germline lookup yields CDR1 MDHEN and CDR2 SYDVKM. There are 16 residues in the CDR3. In DNA, the CDR3 is TGTGCCAGCAGTTTCGGAGCCAGCAGGGTCCGACAGCCCCAGCATTTT. Translated, it gives CASSFGASRVRQPQHF. Complete variable domain (other parts from reference TRBV28 and TRBJ1-5): DVKVTQSSRYLVKRTGEKVFLECVQDMDHENMFWYRQDPGLGLRLIYFSYDVKMKEKGDIPEGYSVSREKKERFSLILESASTNQTSMYLCASSFGASRVRQPQHFGDGTRLSIL.